The 24 T cell receptor beta chains presented below share a single source sample, sequenced in a study of cytomegalovirus exposure and HLA in healthy donors. Primers for the PCR totalled 60 Vbeta and 13 Jbeta. Clones were read by immunoSEQ multiplex PCR, and TCRdb kept only the in-frame ones, dropping some. The table includes about 190,000 clones, around 85% detected once. Sequenced sample: PBMCs. Every receptor here comes from a middle-aged man in good health and CMV-seropositive.

The chain joins TRBV4-3 to TRBJ1-1, with D possibly being TRBD1 (6 bases). Germline CDR1 LGHNA, CDR2 YSLEER. This CDR3 region has 15 residues. V lost 0 bases to trimming and J lost 4 bases, with 12 bases between them. The CDR3: CASSQDTGQGTEAFF. The CDR3 DNA sequence: TGCGCCAGCAGCCAAGATACAGGGCAGGGCACTGAAGCTTTCTTT.

The chain links TRBV6-6 to TRBJ2-7; 8 bases match TRBD2. Germline trimming cut 7 bases from V and 6 bases from J; bases unmatched to any gene: 11. Germline V gene sequence: CDR1 MNHNY, CDR2 SVGAGI (reference sequence). The length of the CDR3 is 14 residues. In DNA form, the CDR3 reads TGTGCCAGCATTCCCGGGAGGGTAAGTAGCGAGCAGTACTTC. Translated, it gives CASIPGRVSSEQYF.

In nucleotides, the CDR3 is TGTGCCAGCAGTCGGGAGCAGGGCCACGAGCAGTACTTC. This gives the protein CASSREQGHEQYF. The rearrangement joins TRBV27 to TRBJ2-7, with D perhaps matching TRBD2 (6 bases). Germline V gene sequence: CDR1 MNHEY, CDR2 SMNVEV (reference sequence). This CDR3 has 13 residues. Trimming stripped 5 bases from V and 5 bases from J, with 13 bases between.

The J gene is TRBJ2-3, the V gene TRBV2; 7 bases fit TRBD2. Germline values: CDR1 SNHLY, CDR2 FYNNEI. V gave up 11 bases and J gave up 3 bases; unmatched junction bases: 11. The CDR3 totals 14 residues. DNA of the CDR3: TGTGCCTCCTCGGCGGGGGAAGGGACAGATACGCAGTATTTT. Its protein is CASSAGEGTDTQYF.

The chain links TRBV9 to TRBJ1-2; 7 bases are a match to TRBD1. From germline, CDR1 is SGDLS and CDR2 YYNGEE. Trimming removed 0 bases from V and 4 bases from J; junction bases left unmatched: 12. This CDR3 comprises 17 residues. CDR3 sequence: CASSVGQGTTRGYGYTF. CDR3 DNA sequence: TGTGCCAGCAGCGTAGGACAGGGCACAACTAGGGGCTATGGCTACACCTTC.

The sample holds a few counts of this clone. The rearrangement joins TRBV14 to TRBJ1-1; weak D call: TRBD1 (5 bases). This CDR3 has 21 residues. The germline gives CDR1 SGHDN, CDR2 FVKESK. The V end lost 0 bases, the J end lost 1 base, and 27 bases lay between the germline ends. CDR3 DNA: TGTGCCAGCAGCCAAGATTGGGGGGGGATCTTCGCAGGACCAACGAACACTGAAGCTTTCTTT. Translation gives CASSQDWGGIFAGPTNTEAFF.

This chain connects TRBV28 to TRBJ2-1; 8 bases line up with TRBD1. The CDR3 extends over 11 amino acids. Germline loops: CDR1 MDHEN, CDR2 SYDVKM. V shed 5 bases and J 13 bases; nucleotides not matched to a gene: 4. The CDR3 loop is CASSTDRGQFF. CDR3 sequence (DNA): TGTGCCAGCAGTACCGACAGGGGTCAGTTCTTC.

The V gene is TRBV7-9, the J gene TRBJ1-3; 8 bases fit TRBD1. Germline V CDR1 and CDR2: SEHNR, FQNEAQ (reference sequence). V was clipped by 0 bases and J by 0 bases; unmatched bases: 7. The CDR3 totals 18 residues. The CDR3 nucleotides are TGTGCCAGCAGCTTAGCCCGGGACAGGCCAAACTCTGGAAACACCATATATTTT. Protein sequence: CASSLARDRPNSGNTIYF.

This chain joins TRBV7-3 and TRBJ2-3; TRBD2 agrees at 13 bases. The CDR3 contains 18 residues. Trimming removed 4 bases from V and 4 bases from J; junction bases left unmatched: 11. Germline CDR1 is SGHTA and CDR2 is FQGTGA. The chain's CDR3 is CASSSTRLAGGEADTQYF. The CDR3 DNA reads TGTGCCAGCAGCTCTACACGACTAGCGGGGGGAGAGGCAGATACGCAGTATTTT. The variable domain in full, with the rest retrieved from reference TRBV7-3 and TRBJ2-3, is GAGVSQTPSNKVTEKGKYVELRCDPISGHTALYWYRQSLGQGPEFLIYFQGTGAADDSGLPNDRFFAVRPEGSVSTLKIQRTERGDSAVYLCASSSTRLAGGEADTQYFGPGTRLTVL.

This clone is medium-sized within its sample. The V and J genes are TRBV6-1 and TRBJ1-2, with unresolved D. V was trimmed by 5 bases and J by 8 bases, leaving 15 bases between them. CDR1 MNHNS and CDR2 SASEGT come from the germline V gene. The CDR3 is made up of 13 amino acids. DNA of the CDR3: TGTGCCAGCAGTTTTGGGCAGGCTGGGGGCTACACCTTC. Protein product: CASSFGQAGGYTF.

This clone was detected once. The genes are TRBV10-2 and TRBJ2-7, with 9 nucleotides matching TRBD2. This CDR3 region has 17 residues. The J segment lost 2 bases and the V segment lost 5 bases, leaving 13 bases of the junction unmatched. Germline V lookup: CDR1 WSHSY, CDR2 SAAADI. The CDR3 DNA reads as TGCGCCAGCAGTCCTGGGCAAGGGCTAGCGGGGACCTACGAGCAGTACTTC. Protein: CASSPGQGLAGTYEQYF.

The chain employs TRBV27 and TRBJ2-7, with D tentatively TRBD2 (5 bases). This CDR3 contains 14 residues. CDR1 MNHEY and CDR2 SMNVEV come from the germline V gene (reference sequence). V was pared by 5 bases and J by 1 base, with 12 bases between. In DNA, the CDR3 is TGTGCCAGCAGTACCCGACTACCATCCTACGAGCAGTACTTC. Protein product: CASSTRLPSYEQYF.

The rearrangement joins TRBV7-2 to TRBJ2-3; 9 positions agree with TRBD1. Looked up from germline, CDR1 is SGHTA and CDR2 is FQGNSA. V was pared by 0 bases and J by 5 bases, with 9 bases of the junction left unmatched. There are 17 residues in the CDR3. CDR3 residues: CASSLAQGAITQDTQYF. The CDR3 region has the DNA TGTGCCAGCAGCTTAGCACAGGGGGCCATAACCCAAGATACGCAGTATTTT.

The CDR3 is CASSLGVSGGAKETQYF. CDR3 sequence (DNA): TGTGCCAGCAGCTTAGGGGTTAGCGGGGGGGCGAAAGAGACCCAGTACTTC. This sequence joins TRBV7-2 and TRBJ2-5, with 11 bases that match TRBD2. Germline-derived CDR1 and CDR2 are SGHTA and FQGNSA. There are 17 residues in the CDR3. With 1 base clipped from V and 3 bases from J, the junction kept 7 bases outside the gene matches.

The chain links TRBV4-3 to TRBJ1-4; D is undetermined. The germline gives CDR1 LGHNA, CDR2 YSLEER. Trimming left V 0 bases short and J 0 bases short, with 8 bases between. The length of the CDR3 is 16 residues. The CDR3 sequence is CASSQDRASTNEKLFF. CDR3 nucleotide sequence: TGCGCCAGCAGCCAAGATCGAGCCTCAACTAATGAAAAACTGTTTTTT.

The V gene is TRBV18, the J gene TRBJ1-1; 8 bases agree with TRBD1. This CDR3 comprises 16 residues. Per the germline V gene, CDR1 is KGHSH and CDR2 is LQKENI. Trimming cost V 3 bases and J 1 base; bases outside gene matches: 7. The CDR3 reads CASSPSRQGTNTEAFF. CDR3 nucleotide sequence: TGTGCCAGCTCACCGAGTCGACAGGGGACGAACACTGAAGCTTTCTTT.

The chain has TRBV14 and TRBJ2-4, with 7 bases aligning to TRBD2. Per germline, CDR1 SGHDN and CDR2 FVKESK. The CDR3 extends over 17 amino acids. The junction had 6 bases not matched to a gene; V was cut back by 1 base and J by 0 bases. The CDR3 nucleotides read TGTGCCAGCAGCCAAGGGGCGGGGGTTCTAGCCAAAAACATTCAGTACTTC. Amino acid sequence: CASSQGAGVLAKNIQYF. The variable domain in full, with the rest retrieved from reference TRBV14 and TRBJ2-4, is EAGVTQFPSHSVIEKGQTVTLRCDPISGHDNLYWYRRVMGKEIKFLLHFVKESKQDESGMPNNRFLAERTGGTYSTLKVQPAELEDSGVYFCASSQGAGVLAKNIQYFGAGTRLSVL.

The rearrangement joins TRBV4-1 to TRBJ2-3, with a possible D match to TRBD2 (5 bases). Trimming pared 0 bases from V and 1 base from J, leaving 5 bases between. Per the germline V gene, CDR1 is MGHRA and CDR2 is YSYEKL. CDR3 length equals 14 residues. The CDR3 sequence: CASSQDGGTDTQYF. CDR3 nucleotide sequence: TGCGCCAGCAGCCAAGACGGGGGCACAGATACGCAGTATTTT.

This chain connects TRBV5-4 to TRBJ2-2; 8 positions match TRBD2. CDR1 and CDR2 from the germline V gene are SGHNT and YYREEE (reference sequence). With 4 bases clipped from V and 1 base from J, the junction kept 3 bases outside the gene matches. There are 15 residues in the CDR3. The CDR3 loop is CASSAGGGNTGELFF. As DNA, the CDR3 is TGTGCCAGCAGCGCCGGGGGGGGGAACACCGGGGAGCTGTTTTTT.

This chain links TRBV5-1 with TRBJ1-1, with D perhaps matching TRBD1 (6 bases). CDR1 and CDR2 (germline): SGHRS, YFSETQ. CDR3 length equals 14 residues. V was clipped by 4 bases and J by 6 bases, with 16 bases between them. The CDR3 sequence: CASSVQGRIAEAFF. DNA for the CDR3: TGCGCCAGCAGCGTACAGGGCAGGATCGCTGAAGCTTTCTTT.

The rearrangement joins TRBV5-1 to TRBJ2-5; no clear D gene. The V gene lost 5 bases and the J gene lost 7 bases, with 15 bases spanning the gap. This CDR3 has 13 residues. CDR1 is SGHRS, CDR2 YFSETQ, per germline. For the CDR3, the DNA is TGCGCCAGCAGTCCCGACACCGCGCGGACCCAGTACTTC. Protein product: CASSPDTARTQYF.

The rearrangement uses TRBV28 and TRBJ1-2; 8 bases line up with TRBD1. This CDR3 comprises 14 residues. Per the germline V gene, CDR1 is MDHEN and CDR2 is SYDVKM. Losses at the gene ends were 4 bases for V and 0 bases for J; bases not matched to a gene: 1. The CDR3 DNA is TGTGCCAGCAGTTGGGGACAGGCTAACTATGGCTACACCTTC. This translates into CASSWGQANYGYTF.

The chain joins TRBV9 to TRBJ2-7; D perhaps matches TRBD1 (5 bases). V lost 3 bases and J 2 bases, leaving 12 bases between the germline ends. The CDR3 sequence is 14 residues long. The V gene's germline CDR1 is SGDLS and CDR2 YYNGEE. CDR3 sequence reads: CASSGRVTTYEQYF. DNA of the CDR3: TGTGCCAGCAGCGGCAGGGTTACCACCTACGAGCAGTACTTC.

This chain connects TRBV27 to TRBJ2-7; 7 bases fit TRBD1. V lost 6 bases to trimming and J lost 3 bases; unmatched junction nucleotides: 5. From germline, CDR1 is MNHEY and CDR2 SMNVEV (reference sequence). This CDR3 region has 13 residues. Here the CDR3 reads CASRGQVLYEQYF. The CDR3 DNA reads as TGTGCCAGCAGAGGACAGGTCCTCTACGAGCAGTACTTC.